Presented here are 11 T cell receptor beta chains from one specimen sequenced in a study of a mutant IDH1 vaccine in newly diagnosed glioma (dated by TCRdb to the early 2020s). This sample's time point label indicates: week 11, during vaccination. Every vaccine dose consisted of 300 ug of a 20-mer mutant IDH1 peptide in Montanide, administered subcutaneously together with topical imiquimod. Antigens of these TCRs are unknown. The receptor library was made with the immunoSEQ multiplex PCR assay. Sourced from immuneACCESS, this table was stored by TCRdb with only in-frame sequences that have V and J called. A share of the clones is absent; for the studies checked, an unresolved V gene accounts for under half, and the remainder has no known explanation. The table for this sample lists roughly 130,000 clones; about 82% of them were counted only once. The leading ten clones occupy 5.5% of the sample.

The specimen was PBMCs, collected from a glioma patient whose treatment included an IDH1 peptide vaccine. These receptors originate from a man aged 35 to 55 with glioma.

There are a few counts of this clone. The chain employs TRBV15 and TRBJ2-3; D is perhaps TRBD1 (6 bases). The V gene lost 8 bases and the J gene lost 4 bases, with 19 bases spanning the gap. In germline, CDR1 is LNHNV, CDR2 YYDKDF (reference sequence). The CDR3 runs 15 residues. CDR3 in amino acids: CATRAGRGPADTQYF. The DNA for the CDR3 is TGTGCCACCCGAGCCGGCAGGGGACCCGCAGATACGCAGTATTTT.

V gene TRBV5-1 combines with J gene TRBJ2-7; TRBD1 aligns across 8 bases. This CDR3 is built from 14 residues. V lost 0 bases, J lost 6 bases, and 5 bases stayed unmatched. CDR1 is SGHRS and CDR2 is YFSETQ in the germline V gene. The CDR3 DNA follows: TGCGCCAGCAGCTTGGTACAGGGGGAAGCCGAGCAGTACTTC. This translates into CASSLVQGEAEQYF.

The rearrangement joins TRBV27 to TRBJ2-5; TRBD1 agrees at 11 bases. This CDR3 region has 16 residues. With 3 bases clipped from V and 4 bases from J, the junction kept 7 bases outside the gene matches. From germline, CDR1 is MNHEY and CDR2 SMNVEV (reference sequence). The CDR3 nucleotides read TGTGCCAGCAGTTTTCTCGGACAGGGGGCCCGAGAGACCCAGTACTTC. This sequence encodes CASSFLGQGARETQYF.

The genes are TRBV15 and TRBJ1-2; D remains unclear. CDR3 length: 12 residues. V lost 0 bases to trimming and J lost 7 bases, with 6 bases between them. Germline V lookup: CDR1 LNHNV, CDR2 YYDKDF (reference sequence). CDR3 protein: CATSRELGGYTF. CDR3 coding DNA: TGTGCCACCAGCAGAGAACTAGGTGGCTACACCTTC.

This chain links TRBV6-5 with TRBJ2-3, with D tentatively TRBD1 or TRBD2 (6 bases each). The CDR3 extends over 14 amino acids. Per the germline V gene, CDR1 is MNHEY and CDR2 is SVGAGI. Trimming removed 0 bases from V and 6 bases from J, with 10 bases in between. In DNA form, the CDR3 reads TGTGCCAGCAGTTACTCGAGAGGGGGGGATACGCAGTATTTT. It translates to CASSYSRGGDTQYF.

V usage is TRBV6-1 and J usage is TRBJ2-4, with 7 positions matching TRBD1. This CDR3 is built from 17 residues. CDR1 is MNHNS and CDR2 is SASEGT in the germline V gene. V dropped 3 bases and J dropped 0; count of bases not matched to a gene: 8. The CDR3 DNA reads TGTGCCAGCAGTGATCGAAGACAGGGAGTAGCCAAAAACATTCAGTACTTC. Translating it yields CASSDRRQGVAKNIQYF.

The chain joins TRBV11-2 to TRBJ2-7; D uncertain. Germline CDR1 SGHAT, CDR2 FQNNGV. The CDR3 sequence is 12 residues long. V was shortened by 4 bases and J by 3 bases, with 7 bases between the two germline ends. As DNA, the CDR3 is TGTGCCAGCAGCTACCCAGGCTACGAGCAGTACTTC. Protein sequence: CASSYPGYEQYF.

This chain joins TRBV29-1 and TRBJ1-1; possibly TRBD1 for D (6 bases). The CDR3 contains 14 residues. Trimming cost V 4 bases and J 4 bases, with 16 bases left between them. Per the germline V gene, CDR1 is SQVTM and CDR2 is ANQGSEA. The CDR3 sequence: CSVGLGAEGTEAFF. DNA for the CDR3: TGCAGCGTTGGGCTGGGGGCTGAGGGCACTGAAGCTTTCTTT.

The chain combines TRBV2 with TRBJ1-4; D unresolved. Trimming cost V 6 bases and J 8 bases, with 10 bases left between them. The length of the CDR3 is 12 residues. Per the germline V gene, CDR1 is SNHLY and CDR2 is FYNNEI. CDR3: CASSGPREKLFF. The CDR3, as DNA: TGTGCCAGCAGCGGGCCTAGGGAAAAACTGTTTTTT.

The gene calls are TRBV11-2 and TRBJ2-7; TRBD1 is a possible D gene (6 bases). V gave up 5 bases and J gave up 4 bases, with 15 bases separating them. Germline assignment: CDR1 SGHAT and CDR2 FQNNGV. The CDR3 extends over 14 amino acids. CDR3 bases: TGTGCCAGCAGCCCTCCTGGGGGCATATACGAGCAGTACTTC. This sequence encodes CASSPPGGIYEQYF.

This clone was found a few times. The chain is built from TRBV30 and TRBJ1-4; D remains unclear. Trimming took 0 bases from V and 7 from J, leaving 6 bases between them. The CDR3 covers 12 residues. Germline CDR1 is GTSNPN and CDR2 is SVGIG (reference sequence). CDR3 residues: CAWSVRAEKLFF. CDR3 nucleotides: TGTGCCTGGAGTGTAAGAGCTGAAAAACTGTTTTTT.